In its sample, the clone carrying this T cell receptor (beta chain) was seen a few times. Its antigen remains unidentified. The data originate from a study of cytomegalovirus exposure and HLA in healthy donors. Overall study findings and caveats: Association of 16,951 TCR beta sequences with HLA alleles was found at 0.05 false discovery rate in a later analysis. In vitro confirmation showed three CMV-associated chains to be CMV antigen specific. Of the V segments, some could not be distinguished, including TRBV6-2 and TRBV6-3, and were excluded.

Use of 60 Vbeta and 13 Jbeta primers characterized the PCR. Here immunoSEQ multiplex PCR was the method, and the copy in TCRdb shows in-frame clones only, minus some. The sample yields 200,000 to 250,000 clones, more than 75% seen once. The CDR3 loop spans 14 amino acids. Germline V gives CDR1 SNHLY, CDR2 FYNNEI. Unmatched junction bases numbered 6, after V lost 7 bases and J lost 5 bases. Sequencing was done on a sample of PBMCs. The J gene is TRBJ2-3, the V gene TRBV2; 10 positions agree with TRBD2. This sequence was found in a woman in her thirties or forties in good health and CMV-seropositive. In nucleotides, the CDR3 is TGTGCCAGCAAAAGCGGGGGGGCAGGAGATACGCAGTATTTT. Protein: CASKSGGAGDTQYF.